This T cell receptor beta chain was observed in a study of CD8+CD57+ T cells in acquired aplastic anemia. General study findings and limits: Around 30 was the count of CD8+ CDR3 sequences that patients shared with controls.

This clonotype was detected ten times or more. What it recognizes is unknown. Patients selected for sequencing had displayed CD8+CD57+ cell expansion by flow cytometry. Germline CDR1 MNHNS, CDR2 SASEGT. CDR3 length equals 12 residues. V gave up 6 bases and J gave up 7 bases, with 9 bases separating them. The template used for profiling TCR beta VDJ and CDR3 was genomic DNA. MiXCR was run by TCRdb on the reads, yielding one entry per CDR3 protein. The data show about 150,000 distinct CDR3 sequences, roughly 49% seen once. V and J are TRBV6-1 and TRBJ2-2; D is unclear. The source is a human donor with aplastic anemia. The specimen was sorted CD4+, CD8+, or CD8+CD57+ T cells (not recorded which) from PBMCs. The CDR3: CASSPRDGELFF. In DNA, the CDR3 is TGTGCCAGCAGCCCTAGGGACGGGGAGCTGTTTTTT.